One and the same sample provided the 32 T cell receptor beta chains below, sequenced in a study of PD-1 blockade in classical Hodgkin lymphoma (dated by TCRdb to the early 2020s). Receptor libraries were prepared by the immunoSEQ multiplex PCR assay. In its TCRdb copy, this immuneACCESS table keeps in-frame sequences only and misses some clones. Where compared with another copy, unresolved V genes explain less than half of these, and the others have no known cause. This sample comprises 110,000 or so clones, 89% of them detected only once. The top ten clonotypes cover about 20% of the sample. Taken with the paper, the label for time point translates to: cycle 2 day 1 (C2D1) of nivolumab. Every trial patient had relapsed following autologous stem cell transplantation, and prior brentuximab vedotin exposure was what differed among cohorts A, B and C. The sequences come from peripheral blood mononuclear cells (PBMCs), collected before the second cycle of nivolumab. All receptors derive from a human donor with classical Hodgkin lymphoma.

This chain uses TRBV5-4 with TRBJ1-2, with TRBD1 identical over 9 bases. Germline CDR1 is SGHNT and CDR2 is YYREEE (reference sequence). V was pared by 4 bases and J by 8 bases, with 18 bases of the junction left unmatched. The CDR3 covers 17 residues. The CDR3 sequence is CASSPRPGQGFGVGYTF. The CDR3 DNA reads TGTGCCAGCAGCCCCAGACCGGGACAGGGATTCGGCGTAGGCTACACCTTC.

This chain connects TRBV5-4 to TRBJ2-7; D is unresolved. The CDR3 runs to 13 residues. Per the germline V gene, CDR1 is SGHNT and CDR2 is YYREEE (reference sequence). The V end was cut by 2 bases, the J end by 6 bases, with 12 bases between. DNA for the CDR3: TGTGCCAGCAGCTTAGGATCGGCAATCGAGCAGTACTTC. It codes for CASSLGSAIEQYF.

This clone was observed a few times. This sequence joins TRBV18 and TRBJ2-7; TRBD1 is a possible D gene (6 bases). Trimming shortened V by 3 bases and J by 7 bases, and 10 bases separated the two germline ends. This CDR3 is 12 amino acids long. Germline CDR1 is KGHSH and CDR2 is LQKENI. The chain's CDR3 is CASSPDSREQYF. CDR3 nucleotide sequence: TGTGCCAGCTCACCGGACAGCCGGGAGCAGTACTTC.

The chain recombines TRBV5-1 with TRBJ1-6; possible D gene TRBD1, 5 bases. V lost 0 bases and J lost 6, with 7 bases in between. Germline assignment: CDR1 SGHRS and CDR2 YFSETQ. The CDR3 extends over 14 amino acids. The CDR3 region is CASSLGDSNSPLHF. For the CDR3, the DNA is TGCGCCAGCAGCTTGGGGGACTCTAATTCACCCCTCCACTTT.

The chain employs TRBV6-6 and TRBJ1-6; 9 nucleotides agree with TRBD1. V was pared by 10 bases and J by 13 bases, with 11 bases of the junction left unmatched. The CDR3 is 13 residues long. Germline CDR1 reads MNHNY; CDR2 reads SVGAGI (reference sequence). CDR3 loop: CAIRRDREFPLHF. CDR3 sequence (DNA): TGTGCCATCCGCCGGGACAGGGAGTTCCCCCTCCACTTT.

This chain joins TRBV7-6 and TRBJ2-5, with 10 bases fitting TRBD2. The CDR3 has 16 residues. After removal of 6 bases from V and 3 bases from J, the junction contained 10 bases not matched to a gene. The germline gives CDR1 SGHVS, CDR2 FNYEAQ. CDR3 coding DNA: TGTGCCAGCAGGCCTCTAGCGGGAGCAGGGAAAGAGACCCAGTACTTC. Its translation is CASRPLAGAGKETQYF.

The DNA for the CDR3 is TGCAGCGTATCACAGGTCTACGAGCAGTACTTC. Residues: CSVSQVYEQYF. The V and J genes are TRBV29-1 and TRBJ2-7; tentatively, D is TRBD1 (5 bases). V gave up 6 bases and J gave up 3 bases, with 9 bases separating them. Germline lookup yields CDR1 SQVTM and CDR2 ANQGSEA. The CDR3 sequence is 11 residues long.

CDR3 region: CASRGLAGVNEQYF. In DNA, the CDR3 is TGTGCCAGCAGGGGACTAGCGGGAGTAAACGAGCAGTACTTC. This rearrangement joins TRBV28 to TRBJ2-7; TRBD2 aligns across 14 bases. Trimming cost V 6 bases and J 5 bases; bases outside gene matches: 3. CDR1 and CDR2 (germline): MDHEN, SYDVKM. CDR3 length: 14 residues. Full variable domain (outside the CDR3, taken from reference TRBV28 and TRBJ2-7): DVKVTQSSRYLVKRTGEKVFLECVQDMDHENMFWYRQDPGLGLRLIYFSYDVKMKEKGDIPEGYSVSREKKERFSLILESASTNQTSMYLCASRGLAGVNEQYFGPGTRLTVT.

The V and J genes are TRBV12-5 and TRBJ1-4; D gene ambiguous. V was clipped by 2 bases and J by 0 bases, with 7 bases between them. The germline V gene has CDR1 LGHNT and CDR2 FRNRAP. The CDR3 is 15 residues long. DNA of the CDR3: TGTGCTAGTGGTTTGTCCGGGGCAACTAATGAAAAACTGTTTTTT. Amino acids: CASGLSGATNEKLFF.

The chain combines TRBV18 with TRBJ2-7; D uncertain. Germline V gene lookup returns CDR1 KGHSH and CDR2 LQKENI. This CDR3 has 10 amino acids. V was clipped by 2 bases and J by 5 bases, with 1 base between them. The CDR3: CASSPDEQYF. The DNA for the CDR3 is TGTGCCAGCTCACCAGACGAGCAGTACTTC.

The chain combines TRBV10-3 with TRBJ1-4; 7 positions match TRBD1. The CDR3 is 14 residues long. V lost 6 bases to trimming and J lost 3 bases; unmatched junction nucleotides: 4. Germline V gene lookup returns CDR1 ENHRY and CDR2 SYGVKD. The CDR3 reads CAIRPGTANEKLFF. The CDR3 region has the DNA TGTGCCATCAGACCCGGGACAGCTAATGAAAAACTGTTTTTT.

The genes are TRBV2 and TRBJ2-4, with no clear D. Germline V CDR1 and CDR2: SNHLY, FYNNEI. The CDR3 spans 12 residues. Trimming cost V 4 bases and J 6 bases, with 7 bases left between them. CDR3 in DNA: TGTGCCAGCAGTGCCGTTGGAAACATTCAGTACTTC. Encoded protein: CASSAVGNIQYF.

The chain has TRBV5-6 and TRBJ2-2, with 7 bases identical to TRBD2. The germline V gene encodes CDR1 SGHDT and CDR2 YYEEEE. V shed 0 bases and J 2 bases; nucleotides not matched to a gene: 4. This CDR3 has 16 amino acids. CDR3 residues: CASSLGPSGNTGELFF. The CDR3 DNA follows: TGTGCCAGCAGCTTGGGGCCTAGCGGTAACACCGGGGAGCTGTTTTTT.

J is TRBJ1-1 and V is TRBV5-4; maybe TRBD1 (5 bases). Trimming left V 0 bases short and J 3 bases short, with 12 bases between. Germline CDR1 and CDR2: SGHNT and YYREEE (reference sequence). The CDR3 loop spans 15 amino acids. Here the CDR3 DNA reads TGTGCCAGCAGCTTGGTCGGGGGAGTTGACACTGAAGCTTTCTTT. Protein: CASSLVGGVDTEAFF.

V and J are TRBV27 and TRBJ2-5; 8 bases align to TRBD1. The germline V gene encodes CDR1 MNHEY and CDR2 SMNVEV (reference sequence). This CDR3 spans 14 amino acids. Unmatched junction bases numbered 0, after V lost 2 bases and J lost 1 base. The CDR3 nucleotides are TGTGCCAGCAGTTTAGGGACAGGCCAAGAGACCCAGTACTTC. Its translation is CASSLGTGQETQYF.

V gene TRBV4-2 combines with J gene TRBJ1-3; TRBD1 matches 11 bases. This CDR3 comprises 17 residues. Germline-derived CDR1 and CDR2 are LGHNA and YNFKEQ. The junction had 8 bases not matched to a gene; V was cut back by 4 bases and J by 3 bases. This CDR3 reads CASSPRTGGPGGNTIYF. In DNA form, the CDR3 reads TGTGCCAGCAGCCCGCGGACAGGGGGCCCGGGTGGAAACACCATATATTTT.

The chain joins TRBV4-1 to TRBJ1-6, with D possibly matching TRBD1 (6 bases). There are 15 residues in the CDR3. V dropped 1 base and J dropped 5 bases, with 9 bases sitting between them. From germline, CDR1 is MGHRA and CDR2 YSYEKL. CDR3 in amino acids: CASSQVKGDNSPLHF. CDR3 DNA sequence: TGCGCCAGCAGCCAAGTTAAGGGGGATAATTCACCCCTCCACTTT.

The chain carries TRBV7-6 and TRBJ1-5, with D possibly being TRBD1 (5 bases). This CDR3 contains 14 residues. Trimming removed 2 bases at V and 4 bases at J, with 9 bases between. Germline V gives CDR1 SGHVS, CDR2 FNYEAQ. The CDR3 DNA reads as TGTGCCAGCAGCTTACATCAGGGAAATCAGCCCCAGCATTTT. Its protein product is CASSLHQGNQPQHF.

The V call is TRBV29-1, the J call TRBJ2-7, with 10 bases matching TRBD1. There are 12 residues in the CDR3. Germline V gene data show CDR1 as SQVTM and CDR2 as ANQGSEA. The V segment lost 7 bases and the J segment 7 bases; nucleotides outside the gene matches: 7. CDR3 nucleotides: TGCAGCGCCAGACAGGGGGCGGGTGAGCAGTACTTC. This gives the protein CSARQGAGEQYF.

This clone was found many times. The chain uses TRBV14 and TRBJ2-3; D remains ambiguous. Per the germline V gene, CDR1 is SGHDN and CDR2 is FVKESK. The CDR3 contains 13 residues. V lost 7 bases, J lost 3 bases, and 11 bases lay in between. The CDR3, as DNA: TGTGCCAGCACGGCGCAGGCGACAGATACGCAGTATTTT. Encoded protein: CASTAQATDTQYF.

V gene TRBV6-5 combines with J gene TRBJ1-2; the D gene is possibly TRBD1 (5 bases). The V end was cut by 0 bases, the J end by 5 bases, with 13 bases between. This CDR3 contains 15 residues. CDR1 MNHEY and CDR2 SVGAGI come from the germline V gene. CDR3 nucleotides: TGTGCCAGCAGTTACTCCTCCGGGACCGGTTATGGCTACACCTTC. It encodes CASSYSSGTGYGYTF.

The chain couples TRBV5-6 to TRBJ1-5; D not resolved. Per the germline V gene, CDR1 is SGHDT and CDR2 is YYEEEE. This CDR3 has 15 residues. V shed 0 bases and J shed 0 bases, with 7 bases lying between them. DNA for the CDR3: TGTGCCAGCAGCTTGGAAGGATATAGCAATCAGCCCCAGCATTTT. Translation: CASSLEGYSNQPQHF.

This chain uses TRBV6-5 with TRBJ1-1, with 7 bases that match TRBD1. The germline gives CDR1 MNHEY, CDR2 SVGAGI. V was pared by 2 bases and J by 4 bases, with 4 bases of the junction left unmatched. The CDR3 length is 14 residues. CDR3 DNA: TGTGCCAGCAGTTACGGCAGGGGGAGCACTGAAGCTTTCTTT. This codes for CASSYGRGSTEAFF.

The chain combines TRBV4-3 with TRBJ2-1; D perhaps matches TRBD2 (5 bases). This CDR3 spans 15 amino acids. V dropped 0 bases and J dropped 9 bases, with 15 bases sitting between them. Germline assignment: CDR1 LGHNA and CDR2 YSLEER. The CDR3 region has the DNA TGCGCCAGCAGCCAAGATGGGGATCCCGAGGGTGAGCAGTTCTTC. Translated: CASSQDGDPEGEQFF.

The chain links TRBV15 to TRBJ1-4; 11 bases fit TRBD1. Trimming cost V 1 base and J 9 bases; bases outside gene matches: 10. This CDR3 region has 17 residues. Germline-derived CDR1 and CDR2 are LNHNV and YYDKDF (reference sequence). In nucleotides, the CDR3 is TGTGCCACCAGCAGAGCTGGACAGGGGGCTCTGCAACAAAAACTGTTTTTT. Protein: CATSRAGQGALQQKLFF. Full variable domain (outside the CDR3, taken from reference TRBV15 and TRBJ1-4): DAMVIQNPRYQVTQFGKPVTLSCSQTLNHNVMYWYQQKSSQAPKLLFHYYDKDFNNEADTPDNFQSRRPNTSFCFLDIRSPGLGDTAMYLCATSRAGQGALQQKLFFGSGTQLSVL.

This CDR3 reads CASSQVRTGELFF. The CDR3 DNA sequence: TGCGCCAGCAGCCAAGTTCGCACCGGGGAGCTGTTTTTT. The chain employs TRBV4-3 and TRBJ2-2; no reliable D call. Germline loops: CDR1 LGHNA, CDR2 YSLEER. This CDR3 contains 13 residues. Trimming stripped 1 base from V and 4 bases from J, with 4 bases between.

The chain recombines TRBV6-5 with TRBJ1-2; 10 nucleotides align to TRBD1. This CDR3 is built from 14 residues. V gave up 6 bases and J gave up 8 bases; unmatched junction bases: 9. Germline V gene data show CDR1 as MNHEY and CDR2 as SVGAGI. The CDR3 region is CASRPGQGFVGYTF. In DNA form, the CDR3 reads TGTGCCAGCAGACCGGGACAGGGGTTTGTGGGCTACACCTTC.

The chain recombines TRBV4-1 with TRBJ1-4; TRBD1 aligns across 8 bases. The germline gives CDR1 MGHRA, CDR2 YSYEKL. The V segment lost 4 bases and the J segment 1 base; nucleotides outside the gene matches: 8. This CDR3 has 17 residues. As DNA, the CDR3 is TGCGCCAGCAGCCGTCGGACAGGGCCACAAACTAATGAAAAACTGTTTTTT. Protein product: CASSRRTGPQTNEKLFF.

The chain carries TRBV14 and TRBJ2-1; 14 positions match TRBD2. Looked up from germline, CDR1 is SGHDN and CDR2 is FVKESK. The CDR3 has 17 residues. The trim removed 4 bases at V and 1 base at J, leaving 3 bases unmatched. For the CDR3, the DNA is TGTGCCAGCAGCCCTTGGACTAGCGGGAGGTCCTACAATGAGCAGTTCTTC. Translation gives CASSPWTSGRSYNEQFF.

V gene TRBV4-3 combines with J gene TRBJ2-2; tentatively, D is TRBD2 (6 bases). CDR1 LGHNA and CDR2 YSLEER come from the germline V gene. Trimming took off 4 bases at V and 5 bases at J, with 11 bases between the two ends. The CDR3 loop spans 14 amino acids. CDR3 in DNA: TGCGCCAGCAGCCCCCCCGGGAGTACCGGGGAGCTGTTTTTT. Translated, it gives CASSPPGSTGELFF.

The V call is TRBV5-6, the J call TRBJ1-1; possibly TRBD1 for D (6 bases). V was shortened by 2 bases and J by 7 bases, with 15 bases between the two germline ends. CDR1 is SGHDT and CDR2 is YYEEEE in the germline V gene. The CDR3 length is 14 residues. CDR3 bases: TGTGCCAGCAGCTTACACAGGGTTTCAGGTGAAGCTTTCTTT. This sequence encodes CASSLHRVSGEAFF.

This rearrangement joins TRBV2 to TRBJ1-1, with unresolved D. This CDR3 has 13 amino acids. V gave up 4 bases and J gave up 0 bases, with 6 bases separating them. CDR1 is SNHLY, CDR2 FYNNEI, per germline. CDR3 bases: TGTGCCAGCAGTGTGGACGTGAACACTGAAGCTTTCTTT. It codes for CASSVDVNTEAFF. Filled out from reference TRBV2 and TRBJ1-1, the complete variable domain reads EPEVTQTPSHQVTQMGQEVILRCVPISNHLYFYWYRQILGQKVEFLVSFYNNEISEKSEIFDDQFSVERPDGSNFTLKIRSTKLEDSAMYFCASSVDVNTEAFFGQGTRLTVV.